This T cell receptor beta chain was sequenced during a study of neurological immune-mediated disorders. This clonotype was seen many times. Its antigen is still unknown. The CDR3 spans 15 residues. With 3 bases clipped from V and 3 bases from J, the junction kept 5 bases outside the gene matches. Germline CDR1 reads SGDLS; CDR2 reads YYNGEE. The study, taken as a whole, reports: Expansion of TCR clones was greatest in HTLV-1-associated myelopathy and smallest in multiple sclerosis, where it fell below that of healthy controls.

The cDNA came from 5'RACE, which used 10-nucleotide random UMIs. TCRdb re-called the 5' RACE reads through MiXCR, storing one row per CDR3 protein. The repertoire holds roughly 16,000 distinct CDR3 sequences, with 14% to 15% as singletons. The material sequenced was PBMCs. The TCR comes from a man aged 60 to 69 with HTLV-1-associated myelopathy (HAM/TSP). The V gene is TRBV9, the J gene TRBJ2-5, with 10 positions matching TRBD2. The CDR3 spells CASSGFSGGKETQYF. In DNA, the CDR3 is TGTGCCAGCAGCGGCTTTAGCGGGGGGAAAGAGACCCAGTACTTC.